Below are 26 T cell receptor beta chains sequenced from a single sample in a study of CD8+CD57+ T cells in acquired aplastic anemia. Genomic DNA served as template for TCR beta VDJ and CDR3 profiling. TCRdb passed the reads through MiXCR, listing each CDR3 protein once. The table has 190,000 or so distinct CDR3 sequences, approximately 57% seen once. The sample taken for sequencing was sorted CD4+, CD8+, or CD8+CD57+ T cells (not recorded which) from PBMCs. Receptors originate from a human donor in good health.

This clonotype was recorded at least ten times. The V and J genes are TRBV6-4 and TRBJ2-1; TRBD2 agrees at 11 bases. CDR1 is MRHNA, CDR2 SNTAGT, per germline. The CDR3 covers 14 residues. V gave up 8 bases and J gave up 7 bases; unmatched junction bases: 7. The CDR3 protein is CASSLTSGGNEQFF. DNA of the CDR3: TGTGCCAGCTCTTTAACTAGCGGGGGAAATGAGCAGTTCTTC.

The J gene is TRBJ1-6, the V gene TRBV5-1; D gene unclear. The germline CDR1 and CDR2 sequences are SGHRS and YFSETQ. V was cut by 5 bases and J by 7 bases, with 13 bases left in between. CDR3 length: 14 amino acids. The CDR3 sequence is CASRPEGLNSPLHF. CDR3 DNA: TGCGCCAGCAGGCCCGAGGGTTTGAATTCACCCCTCCACTTT.

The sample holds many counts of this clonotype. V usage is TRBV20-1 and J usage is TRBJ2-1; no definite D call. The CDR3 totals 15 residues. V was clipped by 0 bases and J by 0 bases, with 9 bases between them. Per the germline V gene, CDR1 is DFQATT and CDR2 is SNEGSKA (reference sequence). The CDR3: CSAREFRSSYNEQFF. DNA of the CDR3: TGCAGTGCTAGAGAATTCAGGAGCTCCTACAATGAGCAGTTCTTC.

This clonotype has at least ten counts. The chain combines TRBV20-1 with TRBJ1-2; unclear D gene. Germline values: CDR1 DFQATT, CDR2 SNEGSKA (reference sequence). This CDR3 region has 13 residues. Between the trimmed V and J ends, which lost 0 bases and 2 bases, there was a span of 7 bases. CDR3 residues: CSAREAENYGYTF. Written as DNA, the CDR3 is TGCAGTGCTAGAGAGGCGGAAAACTATGGCTACACCTTC.

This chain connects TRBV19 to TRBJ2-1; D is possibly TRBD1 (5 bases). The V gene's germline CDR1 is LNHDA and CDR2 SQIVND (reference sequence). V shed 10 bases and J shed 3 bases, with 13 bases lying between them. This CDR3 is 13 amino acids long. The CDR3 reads CATEDTNYNEQFF. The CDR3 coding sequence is TGTGCCACCGAGGACACGAACTACAATGAGCAGTTCTTC.

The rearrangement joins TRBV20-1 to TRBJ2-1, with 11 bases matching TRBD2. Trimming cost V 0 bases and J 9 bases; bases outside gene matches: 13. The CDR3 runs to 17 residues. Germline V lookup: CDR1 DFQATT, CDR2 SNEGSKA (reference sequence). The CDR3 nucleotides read TGCAGTGCTAGAGATTGGGGCTTAGCGGGGGGGCCCGGTGAGCAGTTCTTC. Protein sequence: CSARDWGLAGGPGEQFF.

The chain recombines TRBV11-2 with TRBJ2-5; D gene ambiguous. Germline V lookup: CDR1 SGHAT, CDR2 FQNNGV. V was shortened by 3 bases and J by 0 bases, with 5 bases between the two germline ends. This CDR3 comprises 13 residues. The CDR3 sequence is CASSLRDQETQYF. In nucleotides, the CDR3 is TGTGCCAGCAGCTTGCGCGACCAAGAGACCCAGTACTTC.

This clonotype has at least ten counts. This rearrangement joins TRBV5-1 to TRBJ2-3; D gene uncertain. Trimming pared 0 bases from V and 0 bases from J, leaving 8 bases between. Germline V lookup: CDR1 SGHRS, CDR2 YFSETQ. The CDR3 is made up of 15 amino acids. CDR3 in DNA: TGCGCCAGCAGCTTGGACGGATCTAGCACAGATACGCAGTATTTT. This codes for CASSLDGSSTDTQYF.

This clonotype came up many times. CDR3 amino acids: CATSVIYNEQFF. CDR3 coding DNA: TGTGCAACTAGCGTAATCTACAATGAGCAGTTCTTC. The V gene is TRBV19, the J gene TRBJ2-1, with 7 bases identical to TRBD2. Germline V CDR1 and CDR2: LNHDA, SQIVND (reference sequence). The CDR3 consists of 12 residues. The full variable domain, completed using reference TRBV19 and TRBJ2-1, is DGGITQSPKYLFRKEGQNVTLSCEQNLNHDAMYWYRQDPGQGLRLIYYSQIVNDFQKGDIAEGYSVSREKKESFPLTVTSAQKNPTAFYLCATSVIYNEQFFGPGTRLTVL.

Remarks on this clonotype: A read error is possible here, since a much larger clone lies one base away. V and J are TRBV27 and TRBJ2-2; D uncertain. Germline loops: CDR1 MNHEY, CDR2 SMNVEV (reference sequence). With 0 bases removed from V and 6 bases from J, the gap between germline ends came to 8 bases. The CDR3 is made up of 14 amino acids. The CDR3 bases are TGTGCCAGCAGTTTATCTGGGGTCTCCGGGGAGCTGTTTTTT. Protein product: CASSLSGVSGELFF.

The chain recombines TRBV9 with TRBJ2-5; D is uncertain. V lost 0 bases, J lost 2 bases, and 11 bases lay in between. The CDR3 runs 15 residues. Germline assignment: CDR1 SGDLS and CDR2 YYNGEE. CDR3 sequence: CASSVEAGRQETQYF. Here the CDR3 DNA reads TGTGCCAGCAGCGTAGAGGCAGGTCGGCAAGAGACCCAGTACTTC.

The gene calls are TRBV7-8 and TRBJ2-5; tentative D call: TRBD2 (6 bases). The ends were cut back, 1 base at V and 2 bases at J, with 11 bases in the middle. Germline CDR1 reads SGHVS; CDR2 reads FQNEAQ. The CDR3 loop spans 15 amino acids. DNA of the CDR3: TGTGCCAGCAGCTTAGATTGGCGGGAACAAGAGACCCAGTACTTC. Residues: CASSLDWREQETQYF.

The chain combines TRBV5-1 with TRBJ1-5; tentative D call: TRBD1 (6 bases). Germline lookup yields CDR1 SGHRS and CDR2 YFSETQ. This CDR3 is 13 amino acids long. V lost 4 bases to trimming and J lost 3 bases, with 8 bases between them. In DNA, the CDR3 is TGCGCCAGCAGCCAGGGACACAATCAGCCCCAGCATTTT. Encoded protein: CASSQGHNQPQHF. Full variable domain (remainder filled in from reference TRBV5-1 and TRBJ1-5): KAGVTQTPRYLIKTRGQQVTLSCSPISGHRSVSWYQQTPGQGLQFLFEYFSETQRNKGNFPGRFSGRQFSNSRSEMNVSTLELGDSALYLCASSQGHNQPQHFGDGTRLSIL.

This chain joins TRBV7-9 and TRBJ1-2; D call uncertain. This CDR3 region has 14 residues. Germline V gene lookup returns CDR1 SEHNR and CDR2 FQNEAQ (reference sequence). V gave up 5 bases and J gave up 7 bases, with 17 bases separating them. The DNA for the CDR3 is TGTGCCAGCAGCATCAAATGGGGTGAAGCTGGCTACACCTTC. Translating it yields CASSIKWGEAGYTF.

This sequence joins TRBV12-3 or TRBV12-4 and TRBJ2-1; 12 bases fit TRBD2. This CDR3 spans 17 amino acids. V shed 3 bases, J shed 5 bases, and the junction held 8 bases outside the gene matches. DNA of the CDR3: TGTGCCAGCAGTTTCCCTCTAGCGGGAGGGCTAAACAATGAGCAGTTCTTC. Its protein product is CASSFPLAGGLNNEQFF.

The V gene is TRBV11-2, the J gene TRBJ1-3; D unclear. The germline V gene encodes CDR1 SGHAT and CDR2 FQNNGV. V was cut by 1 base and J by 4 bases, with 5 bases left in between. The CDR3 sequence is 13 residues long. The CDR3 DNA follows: TGTGCCAGCAGCTTAGTTCTGGGAAACACCATATATTTT. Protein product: CASSLVLGNTIYF.

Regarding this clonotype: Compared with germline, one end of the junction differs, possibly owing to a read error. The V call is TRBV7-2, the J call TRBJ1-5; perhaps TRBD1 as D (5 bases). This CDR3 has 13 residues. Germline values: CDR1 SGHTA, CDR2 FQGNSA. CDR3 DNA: TGTGCCAACAGCTTAGAGGGGAATCAGCCCCAGCATTTT. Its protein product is CANSLEGNQPQHF. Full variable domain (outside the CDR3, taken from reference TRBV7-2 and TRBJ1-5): GAGVSQSPSNKVTEKGKDVELRCDPISGHTALYWYRQSLGQGLEFLIYFQGNSAPDKSGLPSDRFSAERTGGSVSTLTIQRTQQEDSAVYLCANSLEGNQPQHFGDGTRLSIL.

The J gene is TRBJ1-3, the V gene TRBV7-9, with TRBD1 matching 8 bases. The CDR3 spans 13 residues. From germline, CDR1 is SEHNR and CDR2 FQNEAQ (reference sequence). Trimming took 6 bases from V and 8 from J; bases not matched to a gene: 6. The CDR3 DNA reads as TGTGCCAGCAGACCGGACAGGGCGGACACCATATATTTT. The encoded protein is CASRPDRADTIYF.

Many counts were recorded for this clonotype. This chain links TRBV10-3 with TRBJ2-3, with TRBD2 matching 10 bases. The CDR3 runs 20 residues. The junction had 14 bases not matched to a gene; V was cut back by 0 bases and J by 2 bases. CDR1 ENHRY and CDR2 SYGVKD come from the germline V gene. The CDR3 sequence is CAISESLEGAGGQYTDTQYF. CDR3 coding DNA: TGTGCCATCAGTGAGTCGTTGGAAGGAGCGGGGGGGCAATACACAGATACGCAGTATTTT.

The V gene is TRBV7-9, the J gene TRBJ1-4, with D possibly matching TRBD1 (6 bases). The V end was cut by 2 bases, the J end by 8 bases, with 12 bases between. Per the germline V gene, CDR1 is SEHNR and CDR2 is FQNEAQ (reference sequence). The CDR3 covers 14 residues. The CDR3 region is CASSLTRGEEKLFF. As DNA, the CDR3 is TGTGCCAGCAGCTTAACCAGGGGTGAGGAAAAACTGTTTTTT.

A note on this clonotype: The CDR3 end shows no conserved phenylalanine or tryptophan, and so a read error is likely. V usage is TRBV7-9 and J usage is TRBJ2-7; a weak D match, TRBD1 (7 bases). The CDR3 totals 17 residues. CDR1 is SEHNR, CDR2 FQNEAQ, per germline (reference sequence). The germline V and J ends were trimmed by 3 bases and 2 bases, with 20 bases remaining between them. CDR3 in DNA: TGTGCCAGCAGCTTGGCAAGGCCGGCAGGGGGGACCTACGAGCAGTACCTC. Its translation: CASSLARPAGGTYEQYL.

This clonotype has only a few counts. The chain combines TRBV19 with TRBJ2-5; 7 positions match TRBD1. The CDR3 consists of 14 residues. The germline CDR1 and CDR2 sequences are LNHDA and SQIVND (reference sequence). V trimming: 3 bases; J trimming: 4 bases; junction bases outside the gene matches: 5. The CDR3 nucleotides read TGTGCCAGTAGTATCAGGGGGACGGTAGAGACCCAGTACTTC. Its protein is CASSIRGTVETQYF.

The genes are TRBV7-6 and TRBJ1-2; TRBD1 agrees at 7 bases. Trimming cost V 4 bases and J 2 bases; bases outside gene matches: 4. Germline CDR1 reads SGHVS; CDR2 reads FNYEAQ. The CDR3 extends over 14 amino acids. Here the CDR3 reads CASSSGQLNYGYTF. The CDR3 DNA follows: TGTGCCAGCAGCTCGGGACAGCTGAACTATGGCTACACCTTC.

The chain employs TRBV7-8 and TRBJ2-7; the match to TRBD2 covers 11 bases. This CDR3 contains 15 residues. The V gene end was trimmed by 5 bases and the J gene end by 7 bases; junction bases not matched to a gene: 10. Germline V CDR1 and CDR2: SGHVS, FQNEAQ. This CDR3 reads CASSGGLADTGEQYF. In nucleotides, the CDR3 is TGTGCCAGCAGCGGGGGACTAGCGGACACGGGGGAGCAGTACTTC.

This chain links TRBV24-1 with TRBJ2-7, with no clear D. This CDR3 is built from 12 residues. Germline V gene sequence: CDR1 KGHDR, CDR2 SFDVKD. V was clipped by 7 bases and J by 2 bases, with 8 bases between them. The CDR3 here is CATSHGTYEQYF. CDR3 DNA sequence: TGTGCCACCAGCCACGGAACCTACGAGCAGTACTTC.

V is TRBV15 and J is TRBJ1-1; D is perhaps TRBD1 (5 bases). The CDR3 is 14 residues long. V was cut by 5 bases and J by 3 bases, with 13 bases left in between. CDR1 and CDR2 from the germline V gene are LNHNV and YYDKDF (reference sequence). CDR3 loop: CATSHSGGHTEAFF. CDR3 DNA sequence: TGTGCCACCAGCCATTCGGGGGGTCACACTGAAGCTTTCTTT.